This TCR beta chain is from a study of shared clonotypes between healthy human individuals. Germline V gene lookup returns CDR1 SQVTM and CDR2 ANQGSEA. The J segment lost 0 bases and the V segment lost 5 bases, leaving 15 bases of the junction unmatched. CDR3 length: 17 residues. Several immunoSEQ plates received, in even portions, the genomic DNA of each subset. Study processing details: Filtering differed, since immunoSEQ gave only junction sequences and no quality scores. Repertoires were generated with immunoSEQ multiplex PCR, while TCRdb's copy carries only in-frame clones and drops some. V and J calls and clone size follow that table, whereas D and trimming were derived from the DNA. In the table there are fewer than 2.5 million clones, approximately 93% of which are singletons.

Sequencing was carried out using naive CD4+ T cells from PBMCs. Stated subset: CD45RA+ positively selected. This chain uses TRBV29-1 with TRBJ1-1, with TRBD1 matching over 7 bases. The sequence was obtained from a man in his late teens or twenties in good health. Some clones in this sample may be carry-over from other donors' samples. Here the CDR3 DNA reads TGCAGCGTTCCTCTGAGCCAGAGGGGGCGGATGAACACTGAAGCTTTCTTT. Its protein is CSVPLSQRGRMNTEAFF.